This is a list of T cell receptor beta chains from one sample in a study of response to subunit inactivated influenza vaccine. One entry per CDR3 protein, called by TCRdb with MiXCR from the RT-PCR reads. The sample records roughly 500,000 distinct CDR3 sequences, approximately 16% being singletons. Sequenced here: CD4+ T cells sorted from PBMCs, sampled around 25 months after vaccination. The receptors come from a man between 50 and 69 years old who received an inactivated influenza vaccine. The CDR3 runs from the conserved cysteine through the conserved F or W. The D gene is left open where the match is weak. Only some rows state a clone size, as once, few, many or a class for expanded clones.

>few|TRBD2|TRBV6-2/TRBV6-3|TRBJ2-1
TGTGCCAGCAGCCACGGACTAGCGGGACTGAATGAGCAGTTCTTC
CASSHGLAGLNEQFF
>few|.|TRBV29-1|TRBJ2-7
TGCAGCGTCTCAGGGGGGCGGGAGAACGAGCAGTACTTC
CSVSGGRENEQYF
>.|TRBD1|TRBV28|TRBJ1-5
TGTGCCAGCAGTCTCGAGACAGGGCTTGCCTTGAATCAGCCCCAGCATTTT
CASSLETGLALNQPQHF
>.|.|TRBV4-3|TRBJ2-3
TGCGCCAGCAGCCAAGGTTTCGACCTGCGCACAGATACGCAGTATTTT
CASSQGFDLRTDTQYF
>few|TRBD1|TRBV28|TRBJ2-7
TGTGCCAGCAGGGGGACAGTCTACGAGCAGTACTTC
CASRGTVYEQYF
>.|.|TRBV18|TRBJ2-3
TGTGCCAGCTCACCACGGGACGGGGTAGCAGATACGCAGTATTTT
CASSPRDGVADTQYF
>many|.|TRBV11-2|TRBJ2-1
TGTGCCAGCAGCTTAGAAGGGGAGCAGTTCTTC
CASSLEGEQFF
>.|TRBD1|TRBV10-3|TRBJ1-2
TGTGCCATCGGAACAGGGGATTACTATGGCTACACCTTC
CAIGTGDYYGYTF
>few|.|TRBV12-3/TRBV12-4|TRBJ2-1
TGTGCCAGCAGCATCCCGACTCAAGGCTCCTACAATGAGCAGTTCTTC
CASSIPTQGSYNEQFF
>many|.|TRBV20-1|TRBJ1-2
TGCAGTGCTAGAGTGGGGGGGGAGGGGAACTATGGCTACACCTTC
CSARVGGEGNYGYTF
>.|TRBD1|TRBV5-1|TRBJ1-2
TGCGCCAGCAGAACCGGGACAGGAGGACCGGGGGGAAACTATGGCTACACCTTC
CASRTGTGGPGGNYGYTF
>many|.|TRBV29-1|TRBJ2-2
TGCAGCGTTCTTTCGGGGACACCCACCGGGGAGCTGTTTTTT
CSVLSGTPTGELFF
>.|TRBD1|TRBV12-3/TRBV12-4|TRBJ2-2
TGTGCCAGCAAATCCAGGACAGGGCGAATCGGGGAGCTGTTTTTT
CASKSRTGRIGELFF
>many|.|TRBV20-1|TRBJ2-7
TGCAGTGCTAGAGATCAGGGTCCCCCCTCCTACGAGCAGTACTTC
CSARDQGPPSYEQYF
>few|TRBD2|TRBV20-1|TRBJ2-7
TGCAGTGCCTGGACTAGCGGTAACTACGAGCAGTACTTC
CSAWTSGNYEQYF
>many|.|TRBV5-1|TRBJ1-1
TGCGCCAGCAGCTTGTCGGCGGGCTGGAACACTGAAGCTTTCTTT
CASSLSAGWNTEAFF
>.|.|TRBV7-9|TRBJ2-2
TGTGCCAGCAGCTCCCGGGACACGAACACCGGGGAGCTGTTTTTT
CASSSRDTNTGELFF
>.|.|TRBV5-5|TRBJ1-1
TGTGCCAGCAAAATAACCGTTCGAGGGAACACTGAAGCTTTCTTT
CASKITVRGNTEAFF
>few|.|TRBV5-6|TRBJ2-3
TGTGCCAGCAGCTTGGTTCGAGCAACAGATACGCAGTATTTT
CASSLVRATDTQYF
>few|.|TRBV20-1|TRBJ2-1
TGCAGTGCGAGACCGGGAGTATCCTACAATGAGCAGTTCTTC
CSARPGVSYNEQFF
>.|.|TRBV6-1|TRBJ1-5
TGTGCCAGCAGTGGGCAGAATCAGCCCCAGCATTTT
CASSGQNQPQHF
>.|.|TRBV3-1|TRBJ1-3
TGTGCCAGCAGCCAAGATACGGGAAACTCTGGAAACACCACATATTTT
CASSQDTGNSGNTTYF
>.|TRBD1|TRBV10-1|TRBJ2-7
TGCGCCAGCCGAACGAGCGACGACAGGGGCTACGAGCAGTACTTC
CASRTSDDRGYEQYF
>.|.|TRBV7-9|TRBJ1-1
TGTGCCAGCAGTCAACTACAGGGCTTGGTCACTGAAGCTTTCTTT
CASSQLQGLVTEAFF
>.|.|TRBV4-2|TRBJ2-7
TGTGCCAGCAGCCAAGATGGGGCAGGTAGCTACGAGCAGTACTTC
CASSQDGAGSYEQYF
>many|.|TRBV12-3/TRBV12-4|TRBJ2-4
TGTGCCAGCAAGTCGGACAACAAAAACATTCAGTACTTC
CASKSDNKNIQYF
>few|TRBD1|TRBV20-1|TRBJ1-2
TGCAGTGCTCTTAGACAGGGGGTCTATGGCTACACCTTC
CSALRQGVYGYTF
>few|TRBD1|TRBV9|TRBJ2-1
TGTGCCAGCAGCCCAAAACAGGGGGACTCCTACAATGAGCAGTTCTTC
CASSPKQGDSYNEQFF
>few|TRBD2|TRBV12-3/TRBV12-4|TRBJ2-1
TGTGCCAGCAGTGGGGGACTAGCGGGAGGGGACAATGAGCAGTTCTTC
CASSGGLAGGDNEQFF
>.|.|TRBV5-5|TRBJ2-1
TGTGCCAGCAGCTTAACAACGAGCTCCTACAATGAGCAGTTCTTC
CASSLTTSSYNEQFF
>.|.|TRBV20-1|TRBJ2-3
TGCAGTGCTAGAGGAGCAAGCGTAACAGATACGCAGTATTTT
CSARGASVTDTQYF
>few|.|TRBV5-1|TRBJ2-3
TGCGCCAGCAGCTTGGCCGAGATAGATACGCAGTATTTT
CASSLAEIDTQYF
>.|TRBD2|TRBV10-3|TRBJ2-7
TGTGCCATCAGTGAGGGAGGGACTAGCGACTACGAGCAGTACTTC
CAISEGGTSDYEQYF
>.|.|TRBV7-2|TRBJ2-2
TGTGCCAGCAGCCAACTTAGTGGTAGCGCGAACACCGGGGAGCTGTTTTTT
CASSQLSGSANTGELFF
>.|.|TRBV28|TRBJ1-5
TGTGCCAGCAGTTTAAGGTTTCTGCAACATCAGCCCCAGCATTTT
CASSLRFLQHQPQHF
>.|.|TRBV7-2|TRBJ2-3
TGTGCCAGCAGCTTAGATGGGGGCGTATATACGCAGTATTTT
CASSLDGGVYTQYF
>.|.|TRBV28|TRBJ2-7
TGTGCCAGCAGTTTTACGGCTAGCTCCTACGAGCAGTACTTC
CASSFTASSYEQYF
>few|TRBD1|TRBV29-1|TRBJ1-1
TGCAGCGTTGAAGATCCCCGGGACAGGGGTTGGGTCACTGAAGCTTTCTTT
CSVEDPRDRGWVTEAFF
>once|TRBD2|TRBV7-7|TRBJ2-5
TGTGCTAGCAGCTTAGGGGTGACTAGCGGGGGCCGGGAGACCCAGTACTTC
CASSLGVTSGGRETQYF
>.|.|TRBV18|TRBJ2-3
TGTGCCAGCTCACCAACAGGCACAGATACGCAGTATTTT
CASSPTGTDTQYF
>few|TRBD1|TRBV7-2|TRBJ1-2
TGTGCCAGCAGCTCTCAGACAGGGGGCTATGGCTACACCTTC
CASSSQTGGYGYTF